A single sample gave rise to the 21 T cell receptor beta chains below, sequenced in a study of blood T cell repertoires in COVID-19. TCRdb's table, derived via immunoSEQ multiplex PCR, lists solely in-frame clones and lacks some. The data show some 87,000 clones, over 70% seen once. The sequenced material came from peripheral blood. All receptors come from a man of 80 years or more with active or convalescent COVID-19.

This clone has more than one count but fewer than ten. This chain joins TRBV9 and TRBJ1-1, with D possibly matching TRBD1 (5 bases). The CDR3 loop spans 15 amino acids. Trimming shortened V by 0 bases and J by 0 bases, and 9 bases separated the two germline ends. Germline loops: CDR1 SGDLS, CDR2 YYNGEE. The CDR3 DNA is TGTGCCAGCAGCGTAGTGGCGGGGCTGAACACTGAAGCTTTCTTT. Translation: CASSVVAGLNTEAFF.

This clone was counted a single time. The J gene is TRBJ2-7, the V gene TRBV6-2 or TRBV6-3; 9 nucleotides match TRBD2. The germline V gene encodes CDR1 MNHEY and CDR2 SVGEGT. Trimming took 2 bases from V and 6 from J; bases not matched to a gene: 5. CDR3 length: 14 amino acids. The CDR3 sequence: CASSYLTRGGEQYF. The CDR3 DNA reads TGTGCCAGCAGTTACCTCACGCGGGGGGGCGAGCAGTACTTC.

This sequence joins TRBV29-1 and TRBJ1-1; 7 positions agree with TRBD1. This CDR3 spans 11 amino acids. The germline V gene encodes CDR1 SQVTM and CDR2 ANQGSEA. V was pared by 2 bases and J by 10 bases, with 4 bases of the junction left unmatched. The CDR3 region is CSVERGGAAFF. The DNA for the CDR3 is TGCAGCGTTGAAAGAGGGGGCGCAGCTTTCTTT.

The rearrangement links TRBV7-2 to TRBJ1-4; D is unclear. Trimming removed 1 base from V and 4 bases from J, with 10 bases in between. The germline CDR1 and CDR2 sequences are SGHTA and FQGNSA. The CDR3 is 15 amino acids. Written as DNA, the CDR3 is TGTGCCAGCAGCTTAGGTGGCAGGTTTAATGAAAAACTGTTTTTT. The encoded protein is CASSLGGRFNEKLFF.

This chain links TRBV28 with TRBJ1-1; unclear D gene. Between the trimmed V and J ends, which lost 6 bases and 8 bases, there was a span of 13 bases. Germline-derived CDR1 and CDR2 are MDHEN and SYDVKM. This CDR3 is built from 12 residues. The CDR3 DNA sequence: TGTGCCAGCAGCTCCCCTAACCGGGAAGCTTTCTTT. Amino acid sequence: CASSSPNREAFF.

The chain joins TRBV12-2 to TRBJ1-3; the table gives TRBD1 as D, unverified against the DNA. TRBV12-2 is deemed a pseudogene. The CDR3 has 19 amino acids. CDR3 sequence: CASRPRGGNRGPSGNTIYF. In nucleotides, the CDR3 is TGTGCAAGTCGCCCCAGAGGAGGGAACAGGGGACCCTCTGGAAACACCATATATTTT.

The chain uses TRBV19 and TRBJ1-2, with D perhaps TRBD1 (5 bases). The CDR3 length is 12 residues. V was pared by 5 bases and J by 4 bases, with 8 bases between. Germline CDR1 LNHDA, CDR2 SQIVND (reference sequence). The CDR3 is CASSLTAYGYTF. The CDR3 bases are TGTGCCAGTAGTCTGACAGCCTATGGCTACACCTTC.

This sequence joins TRBV20-1 and TRBJ2-7, with D unclear. CDR3 length equals 11 residues. The V gene lost 3 bases and the J gene lost 4 bases, with 7 bases spanning the gap. CDR1 is DFQATT and CDR2 is SNEGSKA in the germline V gene (reference sequence). In nucleotides, the CDR3 is TGCAGTGCTAGGGGCCAATACGAGCAGTACTTC. It codes for CSARGQYEQYF.

The chain has TRBV20-1 and TRBJ2-7; D ambiguous. This CDR3 contains 11 residues. Looked up from germline, CDR1 is DFQATT and CDR2 is SNEGSKA (reference sequence). The V gene lost 6 bases and the J gene lost 0 bases, with 6 bases spanning the gap. CDR3 sequence (DNA): TGCAGTGCCCTCAGCTCCTACGAGCAGTACTTC. Translating gives CSALSSYEQYF.

V and J are TRBV11-2 and TRBJ2-7, with 7 bases matching TRBD1. In germline, CDR1 is SGHAT, CDR2 FQNNGV. Trimming took 3 bases from V and 2 from J; bases not matched to a gene: 4. The CDR3 is 14 amino acids. This CDR3 reads CASSFDRAAYEQYF. The CDR3 region has the DNA TGTGCCAGCAGCTTCGACAGGGCGGCCTACGAGCAGTACTTC.

V usage is TRBV6-5 and J usage is TRBJ1-5; D remains ambiguous. This CDR3 has 15 residues. The V and J ends lost 4 bases and 0 bases respectively, with 10 bases between them. Germline V CDR1 and CDR2: MNHEY, SVGAGI. CDR3 in DNA: TGTGCCAGCAGTTCCCCGGGAAATAGCAATCAGCCCCAGCATTTT. It encodes CASSSPGNSNQPQHF.

The chain recombines TRBV11-2 with TRBJ1-1; no clear D. The CDR3 is 15 residues long. Germline lookup yields CDR1 SGHAT and CDR2 FQNNGV. The V end was cut by 5 bases, the J end by 1 base, with 14 bases between. CDR3 sequence (DNA): TGTGCCAGCAGCCGAGGGCTGACCTCGAACACTGAAGCTTTCTTT. This sequence encodes CASSRGLTSNTEAFF.

This clone is a singleton in its sample. This chain uses TRBV19 with TRBJ2-7; 7 bases are shared with TRBD1. The ends lost 5 bases at V and 3 bases at J; junction bases unmatched: 4. Germline CDR1 and CDR2: LNHDA and SQIVND (reference sequence). CDR3 length equals 13 residues. The CDR3 here is CASSADRDYEQYF. CDR3 DNA sequence: TGTGCCAGTAGTGCCGACAGGGACTACGAGCAGTACTTC.

The chain combines TRBV7-9 with TRBJ2-1; D is perhaps TRBD1 (7 bases). The germline CDR1 and CDR2 sequences are SEHNR and FQNEAQ (reference sequence). This CDR3 region has 16 residues. Trimming took off 1 base at V and 1 base at J, with 11 bases between the two ends. The CDR3 nucleotides read TGTGCCAGCAGCTTAGAATCAGGGGGGTCCTACAATGAGCAGTTCTTC. It is translated as CASSLESGGSYNEQFF. The variable domain in full, with the rest retrieved from reference TRBV7-9 and TRBJ2-1, is DTGVSQNPRHKITKRGQNVTFRCDPISEHNRLYWYRQTLGQGPEFLTYFQNEAQLEKSRLLSDRFSAERPKGSFSTLEIQRTEQGDSAMYLCASSLESGGSYNEQFFGPGTRLTVL.

J is TRBJ1-6 and V is TRBV11-1, with D maybe TRBD1 (6 bases). V lost 8 bases, J lost 7 bases, and 12 bases lay in between. The CDR3 is 13 residues long. The germline gives CDR1 SGHAT, CDR2 FQDESV (reference sequence). The CDR3 DNA reads TGTGCCAGCTCCAGGGGAGCGAATTCACCCCTCCACTTT. It is translated as CASSRGANSPLHF.

The chain recombines TRBV20-1 with TRBJ2-7; D is unresolved. V lost 0 bases, J lost 3 bases, and 3 bases lay in between. The germline CDR1 and CDR2 sequences are DFQATT and SNEGSKA (reference sequence). The CDR3 extends over 11 amino acids. CDR3 in amino acids: CSARDVYEQYF. The CDR3 bases are TGCAGTGCTAGAGACGTCTACGAGCAGTACTTC.

The chain has TRBV4-1 and TRBJ2-1; 7 nucleotides match TRBD2. Germline CDR1 is MGHRA and CDR2 is YSYEKL. The junction had 6 bases not matched to a gene; V was cut back by 0 bases and J by 10 bases. The CDR3 is made up of 14 amino acids. CDR3 protein: CASSQEMRGWEQFF. CDR3 coding DNA: TGCGCCAGCAGCCAAGAAATGCGGGGGTGGGAGCAGTTCTTC.

This clone was seen only once. The chain combines TRBV11-1 with TRBJ1-2; TRBD1 aligns across 7 bases. Germline V gives CDR1 SGHAT, CDR2 FQDESV (reference sequence). The CDR3 length is 13 residues. Germline trimming cut 2 bases from V and 7 bases from J; bases unmatched to any gene: 4. CDR3 nucleotides: TGTGCCAGCAGCTTATCGGACAGGAGTGGCTACACCTTC. As protein: CASSLSDRSGYTF.

This clone showed up just once. The chain carries TRBV29-1 and TRBJ1-2, with D unclear. The CDR3 sequence is 13 residues long. Germline-derived CDR1 and CDR2 are SQVTM and ANQGSEA. The V end was cut by 0 bases, the J end by 8 bases, with 13 bases between. CDR3 DNA: TGCAGCGTTGAAGACCTGGCCGTCGTAGGCTACACCTTC. It encodes CSVEDLAVVGYTF.

The chain employs TRBV29-1 and TRBJ1-4; tentatively, D is TRBD1 (5 bases). CDR3 length: 15 amino acids. The V gene lost 4 bases and the J gene lost 0 bases, with 12 bases spanning the gap. Looked up from germline, CDR1 is SQVTM and CDR2 is ANQGSEA. CDR3 DNA sequence: TGCAGCGTTGGAGTTCCGGGGGCAACTAATGAAAAACTGTTTTTT. Protein sequence: CSVGVPGATNEKLFF.

The chain carries TRBV4-1 and TRBJ2-1; the match to TRBD2 covers 10 bases. V shed 5 bases, J shed 3 bases, and the junction held 10 bases outside the gene matches. The CDR3 extends over 17 amino acids. Germline CDR1 reads MGHRA; CDR2 reads YSYEKL. CDR3 bases: TGCGCCAGCAGCTTCAACCCGGCTAGCGGGGGCTACAATGAGCAGTTCTTC. It encodes CASSFNPASGGYNEQFF.